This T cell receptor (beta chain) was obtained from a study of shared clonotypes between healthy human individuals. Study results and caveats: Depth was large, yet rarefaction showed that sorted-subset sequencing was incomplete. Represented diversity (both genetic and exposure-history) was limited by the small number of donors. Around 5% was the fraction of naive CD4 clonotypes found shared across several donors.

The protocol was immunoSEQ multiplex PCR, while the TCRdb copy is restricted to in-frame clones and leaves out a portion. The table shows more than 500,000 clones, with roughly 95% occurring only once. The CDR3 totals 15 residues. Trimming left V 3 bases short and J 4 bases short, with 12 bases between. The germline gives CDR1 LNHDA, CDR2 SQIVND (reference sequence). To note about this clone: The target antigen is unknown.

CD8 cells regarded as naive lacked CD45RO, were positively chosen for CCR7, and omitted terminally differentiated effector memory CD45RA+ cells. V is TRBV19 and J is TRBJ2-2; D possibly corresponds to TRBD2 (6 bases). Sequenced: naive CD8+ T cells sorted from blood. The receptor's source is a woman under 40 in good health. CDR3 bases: TGTGCCAGTAGTATTTCTGCGGGAAGCACCGGGGAGCTGTTTTTT. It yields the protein CASSISAGSTGELFF.